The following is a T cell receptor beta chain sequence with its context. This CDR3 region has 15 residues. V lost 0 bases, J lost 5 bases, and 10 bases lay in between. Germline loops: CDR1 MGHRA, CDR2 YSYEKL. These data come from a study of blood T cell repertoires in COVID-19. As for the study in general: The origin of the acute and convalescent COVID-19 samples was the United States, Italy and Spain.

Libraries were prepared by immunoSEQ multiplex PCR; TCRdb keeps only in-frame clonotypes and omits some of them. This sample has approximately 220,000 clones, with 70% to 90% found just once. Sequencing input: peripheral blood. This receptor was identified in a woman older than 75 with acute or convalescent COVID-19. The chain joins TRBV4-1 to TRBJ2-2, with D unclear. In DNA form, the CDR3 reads TGCGCCAGCAGCCAAGATCGGGTGGCGACCGGGGAGCTGTTTTTT. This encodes CASSQDRVATGELFF.